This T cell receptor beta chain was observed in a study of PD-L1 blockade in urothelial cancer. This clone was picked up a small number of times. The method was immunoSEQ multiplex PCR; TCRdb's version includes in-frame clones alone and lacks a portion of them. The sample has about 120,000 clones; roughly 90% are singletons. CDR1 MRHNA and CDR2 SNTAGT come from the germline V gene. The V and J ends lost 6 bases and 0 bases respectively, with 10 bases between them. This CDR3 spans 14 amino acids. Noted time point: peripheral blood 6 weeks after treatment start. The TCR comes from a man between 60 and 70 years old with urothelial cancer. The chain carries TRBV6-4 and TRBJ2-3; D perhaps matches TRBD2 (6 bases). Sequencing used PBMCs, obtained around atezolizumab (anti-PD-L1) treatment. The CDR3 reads CASSKRASTDTQYF. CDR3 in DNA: TGTGCCAGCAGCAAGCGGGCTAGCACAGATACGCAGTATTTT.